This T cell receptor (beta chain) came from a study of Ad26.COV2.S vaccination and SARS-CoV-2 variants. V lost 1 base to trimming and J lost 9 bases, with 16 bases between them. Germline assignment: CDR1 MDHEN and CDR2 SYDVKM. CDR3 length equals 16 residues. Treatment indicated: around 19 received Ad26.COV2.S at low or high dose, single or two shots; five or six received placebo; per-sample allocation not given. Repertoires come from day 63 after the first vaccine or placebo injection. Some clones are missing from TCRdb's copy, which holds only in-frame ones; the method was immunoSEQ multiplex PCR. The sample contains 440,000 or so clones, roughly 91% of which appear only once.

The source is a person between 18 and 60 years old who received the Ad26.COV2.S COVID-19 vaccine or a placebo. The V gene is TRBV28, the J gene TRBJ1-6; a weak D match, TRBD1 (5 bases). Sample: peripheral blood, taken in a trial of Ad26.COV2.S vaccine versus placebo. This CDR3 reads CASSLFWLMGGSPLHF. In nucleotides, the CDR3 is TGTGCCAGCAGTTTATTTTGGCTGATGGGGGGTTCACCCCTCCACTTT.